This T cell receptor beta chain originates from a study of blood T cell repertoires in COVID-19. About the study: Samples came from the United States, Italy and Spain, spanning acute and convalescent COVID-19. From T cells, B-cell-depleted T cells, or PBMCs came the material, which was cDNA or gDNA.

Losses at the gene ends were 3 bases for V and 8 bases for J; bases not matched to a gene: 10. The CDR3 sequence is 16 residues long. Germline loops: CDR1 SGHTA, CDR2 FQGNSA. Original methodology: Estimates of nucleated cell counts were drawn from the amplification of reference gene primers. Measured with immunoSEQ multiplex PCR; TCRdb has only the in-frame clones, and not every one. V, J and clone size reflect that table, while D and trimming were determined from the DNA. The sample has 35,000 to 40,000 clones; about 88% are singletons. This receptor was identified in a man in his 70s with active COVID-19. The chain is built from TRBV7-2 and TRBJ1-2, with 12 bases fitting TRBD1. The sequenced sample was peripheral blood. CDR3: CASSFYLGTGGRGYTF. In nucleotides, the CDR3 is TGTGCCAGCAGCTTTTATTTAGGGACAGGGGGCAGGGGCTACACCTTC.